This record covers a single T cell receptor beta chain. What it binds is not known. This sample stems from a study of T cells in Graves' hyperthyroidism and ophthalmopathy. Germline lookup yields CDR1 LGHDT and CDR2 YNNKEL (reference sequence). The CDR3 spans 17 residues. Trimming shortened V by 0 bases and J by 0 bases, and 14 bases separated the two germline ends. Fresh 10 ml peripheral blood yielded PBMCs. The CDR3 regions of TCR beta were amplified from RNA transcripts. TCR CDR3 underwent first-round RT-PCR with the HTBI primer set. TCRdb recomputed calls from the multiplex PCR reads with MiXCR, one row per CDR3 protein. The table lists approximately 720,000 distinct CDR3 sequences, 15% to 20% of them singletons. General study findings and limits: Most clonotypes expanded in the thyroid (above 0.001) were also present in blood.

The sequenced sample consisted of blood. This TCR was sampled from a woman in her forties or fifties with Graves' hyperthyroidism that later progressed to Graves' ophthalmopathy. The rearrangement links TRBV3-1 to TRBJ1-2; tentative D call: TRBD1 (6 bases). The CDR3 DNA follows: TGTGCCAGCAGCCAAGATTTAATGGACAGAACTAACTATGGCTACACCTTC. The encoded protein is CASSQDLMDRTNYGYTF.